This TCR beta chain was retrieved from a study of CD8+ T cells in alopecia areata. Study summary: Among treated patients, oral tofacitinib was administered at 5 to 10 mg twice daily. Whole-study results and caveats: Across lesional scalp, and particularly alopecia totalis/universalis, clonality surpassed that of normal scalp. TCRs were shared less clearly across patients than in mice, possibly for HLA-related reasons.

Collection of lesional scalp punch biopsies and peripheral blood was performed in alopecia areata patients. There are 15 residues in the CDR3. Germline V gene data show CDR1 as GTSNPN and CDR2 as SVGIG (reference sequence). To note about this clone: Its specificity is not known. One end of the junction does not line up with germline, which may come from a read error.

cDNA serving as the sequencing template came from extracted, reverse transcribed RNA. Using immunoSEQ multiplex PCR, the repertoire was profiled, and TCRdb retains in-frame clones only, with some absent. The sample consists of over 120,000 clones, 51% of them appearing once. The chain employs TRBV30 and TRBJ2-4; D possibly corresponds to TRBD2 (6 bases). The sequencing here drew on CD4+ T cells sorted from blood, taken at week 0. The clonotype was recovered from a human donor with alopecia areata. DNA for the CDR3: TGTGCCTGGAGTATTTCCGGGACCGTCGTCCGGGAGTGTGTCTTC. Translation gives CAWSISGTVVRECVF.